This passage covers 3 T cell receptor beta chains from one sample sequenced in a study of follicular helper T cells after annual influenza vaccination. As for time point: 2015-2016 season, 7 days after influenza vaccination. Sequencing used immunoSEQ multiplex PCR; TCRdb keeps in-frame clones, though not all of them. The table shows about 4,200 clones, with almost 85% occurring only once. The source was CXCR5+ CD38- circulating T follicular helper cells from blood, collected 7 days after influenza vaccination. The subset denotes: circulating Tfh, non-naive CD4+CXCR5+PD-1+ (ICOS+CD38+ or ICOS-CD38-). The origin of the receptors is an adult who received the influenza vaccine.

The gene calls are TRBV7-9 and TRBJ2-3; D uncertain. CDR1 and CDR2 (germline): SEHNR, FQNEAQ (reference sequence). Trimming cost V 1 base and J 7 bases, with 3 bases left between them. There are 11 residues in the CDR3. The CDR3 DNA is TGTGCCAGCAGCTTAGACCATACGCAGTATTTT. Its translation is CASSLDHTQYF.

This clone was counted between two and nine times. The gene calls are TRBV15 and TRBJ2-5, with 9 bases lining up with TRBD1. V gave up 3 bases and J gave up 6 bases; unmatched junction bases: 8. Germline V CDR1 and CDR2: LNHNV, YYDKDF (reference sequence). This CDR3 spans 15 amino acids. The CDR3 DNA sequence: TGTGCCACCAGCAGTTCCGGGACAGGGTTGCAGACCCAGTACTTC. Translated: CATSSSGTGLQTQYF. Looking up the rest from reference TRBV15 and TRBJ2-5 gives the full variable domain: DAMVIQNPRYQVTQFGKPVTLSCSQTLNHNVMYWYQQKSSQAPKLLFHYYDKDFNNEADTPDNFQSRRPNTSFCFLDIRSPGLGDTAMYLCATSSSGTGLQTQYFGPGTRLLVL.

V gene TRBV5-4 combines with J gene TRBJ2-7; 11 nucleotides align to TRBD2. The CDR3 sequence is 17 residues long. Per germline, CDR1 SGHNT and CDR2 YYREEE (reference sequence). V shed 0 bases and J 2 bases; nucleotides not matched to a gene: 7. CDR3 nucleotides: TGTGCCAGCAGCTTGGGTTTAGCGGGAGGGGGAACCTACGAGCAGTACTTC. This translates into CASSLGLAGGGTYEQYF.